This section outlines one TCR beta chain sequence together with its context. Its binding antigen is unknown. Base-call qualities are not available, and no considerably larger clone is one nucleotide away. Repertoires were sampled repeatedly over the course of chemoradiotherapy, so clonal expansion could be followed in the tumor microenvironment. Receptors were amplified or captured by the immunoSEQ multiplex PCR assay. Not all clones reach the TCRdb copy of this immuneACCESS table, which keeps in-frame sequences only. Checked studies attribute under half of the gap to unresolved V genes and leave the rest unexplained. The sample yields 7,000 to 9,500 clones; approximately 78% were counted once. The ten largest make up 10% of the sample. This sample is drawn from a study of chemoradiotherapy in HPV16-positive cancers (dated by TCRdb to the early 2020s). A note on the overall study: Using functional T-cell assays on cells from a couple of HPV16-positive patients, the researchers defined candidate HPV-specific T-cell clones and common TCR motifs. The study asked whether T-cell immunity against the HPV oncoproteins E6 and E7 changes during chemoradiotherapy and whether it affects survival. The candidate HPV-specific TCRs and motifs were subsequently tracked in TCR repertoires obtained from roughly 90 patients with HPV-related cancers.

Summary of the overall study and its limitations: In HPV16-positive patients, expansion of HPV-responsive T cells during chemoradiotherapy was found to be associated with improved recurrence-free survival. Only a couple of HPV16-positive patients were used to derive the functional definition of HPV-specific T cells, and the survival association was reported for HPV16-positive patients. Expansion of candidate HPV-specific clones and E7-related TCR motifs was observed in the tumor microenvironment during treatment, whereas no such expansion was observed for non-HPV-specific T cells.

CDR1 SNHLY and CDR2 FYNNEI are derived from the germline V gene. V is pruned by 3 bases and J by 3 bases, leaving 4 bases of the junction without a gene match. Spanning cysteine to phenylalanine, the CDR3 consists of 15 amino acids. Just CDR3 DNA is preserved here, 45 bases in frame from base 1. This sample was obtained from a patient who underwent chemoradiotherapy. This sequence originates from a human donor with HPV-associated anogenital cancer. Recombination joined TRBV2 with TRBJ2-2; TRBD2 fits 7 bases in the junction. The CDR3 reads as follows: CASSEPSGYTGELFF. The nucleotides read TGTGCCAGCAGTGAGCCTAGCGGTTACACCGGGGAGCTGTTTTTT.